The rows below give T cell receptor beta chains drawn from one sample of a study of shared clonotypes between healthy human individuals. TCRdb's table, derived via immunoSEQ multiplex PCR, lists solely in-frame clones and lacks some. This sample carries more than 2,000,000 clones, more than 90% of them seen once, and the ten largest clones take 0.11% to 0.15%. The sequenced material came from naive CD4+ T cells sorted from blood. The receptors derive from a man between 18 and 35 years old in good health. The CDR3 runs from the conserved cysteine through the conserved F or W. The D gene is left open where the match is weak.

TGCGCCAGCAGCTTGGATCCGGGACAGGGTAGGGACTATGGCTACACCTTC CASSLDPGQGRDYGYTF TRBJ1-2 TRBV5-1 TRBD1
TGTGCCCGACAGTCCTGGAAGTGGCTGAGCACTGAAGCTTTCTTT CARQSWKWLSTEAFF TRBJ1-1 TRBV30 .
TGTGCCAGCAGTGAAGTTCAAGGGGGTTCCTACGAGCAGTACTTC CASSEVQGGSYEQYF TRBJ2-7 TRBV6-1 .
TGTGCCAGCAGTGGTGGGTTTAACAGGGAGATGGGCAATCAGCCCCAGCATTTT CASSGGFNREMGNQPQHF TRBJ1-5 TRBV6-4 .
TGTGCCAGCAGTTTTTCTCCCTACGAGCAGTACTTC CASSFSPYEQYF TRBJ2-7 TRBV6-6 .
TGTGCCAGCAGCCGGGATCGCAGGCAGTACGAGCAGTACTTC CASSRDRRQYEQYF TRBJ2-7 TRBV21-1 .
TGTGCCAGTACAAAGAGGGAGAACACTGAAGCTTTCTTT CASTKRENTEAFF TRBJ1-1 TRBV19 .
TGTGCCAGCAATCTGAAGGCGGGACAAGGGACTTCAACCTATAATTCACCCCTCCACTTT CASNLKAGQGTSTYNSPLHF TRBJ1-6 TRBV28 .
TGCGCCAGCAGCCCTAGGAAGCGGGGGGTAGAGACCCAGTACTTC CASSPRKRGVETQYF TRBJ2-5 TRBV5-1 TRBD2
TGCAGCGCCGACAGGGGAACCGGGGAGCTGTTTTTT CSADRGTGELFF TRBJ2-2 TRBV29-1 TRBD1
TGTGCCAGCAGCTTCCTACCTAGCGGGGGTACCGGGGAGCTGTTTTTT CASSFLPSGGTGELFF TRBJ2-2 TRBV7-3 TRBD2